This T cell receptor beta chain derives from a study of identical twins. CDR1 and CDR2 from the germline V gene are MNHEY and SMNVEV (reference sequence). The CDR3 length is 15 residues. V shed 2 bases and J shed 14 bases, with 22 bases lying between them. TCRdb reprocessed the 5' RACE reads via MiXCR and lists one record per CDR3 protein. Among roughly 710,000 distinct CDR3 sequences, 5.5% to 7.5% were seen once, and the ten largest hold around 2%. This clonotype was observed a handful of times. The antigen is unknown. Study-level results: Surplus twin overlap in beta out-of-frame sequences was less pronounced. A partial confounding effect on zero-insertion analyses could come from invariant MAIT and iNKT cells. Models predicted less out-of-frame TCR alpha sharing in monozygotic twins than was found.

The chain couples TRBV27 to TRBJ2-1; a weak D match, TRBD2 (5 bases). The sequenced sample was naive T cells sorted from blood. The receptor comes from a man between 18 and 35 years old in good health. CDR3 coding DNA: TGTGCCAGCAGTTTAGGGGTTGGGCTCCCAGCGAGGGAGTTCTTC. This codes for CASSLGVGLPAREFF.